This T cell receptor beta chain originates from a study of somatic mutations in cytotoxic T cells in rheumatoid arthritis. Whole-study context: Blood (roughly 28 ml EDTA) from each patient was taken right after diagnosis, before any treatment. Study-wide results and limits: Patients with a largest CD8+ clone exceeding 20% of CD8+ cells numbered 8 of 65. CD8+ clonality rose with age in rheumatoid arthritis patients, not healthy controls.

This table comes from immunoSEQ multiplex PCR, and its TCRdb copy is limited to in-frame clones, with some not included. The table shows roughly 4,500 clones, with approximately 90% occurring only once. Trimming left V 1 base short and J 0 bases short, with 13 bases between. Germline V gene sequence: CDR1 SNHLY, CDR2 FYNNEI. The CDR3 covers 16 residues. On this clone: The target antigen is unknown.

The rearrangement joins TRBV2 to TRBJ2-7; D possibly corresponds to TRBD1 (6 bases). The sequencing input was CD8+ T cells sorted from blood. This TCR came from a woman in her 70s with rheumatoid arthritis. The CDR3 is CASSEETGFHSYEQYF. The CDR3 region has the DNA TGTGCCAGCAGTGAAGAGACAGGCTTCCACTCCTACGAGCAGTACTTC.